The source of this T cell receptor beta chain is a study of identical twins. CDR3 length equals 15 residues. Per germline, CDR1 SGHTA and CDR2 FQGNSA. V dropped 6 bases and J dropped 14 bases, with 23 bases sitting between them. MiXCR was run by TCRdb on the 5' RACE reads, yielding one entry per CDR3 protein. The sample contains approximately 410,000 distinct CDR3 sequences, about 18% of which appear only once. The specimen sequenced was naive T cells sorted from blood. The genes are TRBV7-2 and TRBJ1-6; D gene ambiguous. The TCR was taken from a man aged 45-60 years in good health. Here the CDR3 reads CASSRLRVAGSSLHF. CDR3 bases: TGTGCCAGCAGTCGGCTCCGGGTGGCCGGTTCGTCCCTCCACTTT. Full variable domain (remainder filled in from reference TRBV7-2 and TRBJ1-6): GAGVSQSPSNKVTEKGKDVELRCDPISGHTALYWYRQSLGQGLEFLIYFQGNSAPDKSGLPSDRFSAERTGGSVSTLTIQRTQQEDSAVYLCASSRLRVAGSSLHFGNGTRLTVT.